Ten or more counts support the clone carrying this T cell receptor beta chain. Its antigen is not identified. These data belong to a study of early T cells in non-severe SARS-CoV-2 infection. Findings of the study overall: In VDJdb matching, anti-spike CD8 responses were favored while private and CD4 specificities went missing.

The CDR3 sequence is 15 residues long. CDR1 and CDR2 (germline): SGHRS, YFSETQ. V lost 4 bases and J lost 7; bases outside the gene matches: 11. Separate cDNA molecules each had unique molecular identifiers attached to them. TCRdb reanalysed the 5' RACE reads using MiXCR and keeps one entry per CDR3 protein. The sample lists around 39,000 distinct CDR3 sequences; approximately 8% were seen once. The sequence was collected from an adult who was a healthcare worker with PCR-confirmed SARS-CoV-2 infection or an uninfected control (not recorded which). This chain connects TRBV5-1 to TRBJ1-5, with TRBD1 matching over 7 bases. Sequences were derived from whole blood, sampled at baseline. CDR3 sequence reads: CASSPPDRDGQPQHF. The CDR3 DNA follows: TGCGCCAGCAGCCCACCAGACAGGGACGGGCAGCCCCAGCATTTT.